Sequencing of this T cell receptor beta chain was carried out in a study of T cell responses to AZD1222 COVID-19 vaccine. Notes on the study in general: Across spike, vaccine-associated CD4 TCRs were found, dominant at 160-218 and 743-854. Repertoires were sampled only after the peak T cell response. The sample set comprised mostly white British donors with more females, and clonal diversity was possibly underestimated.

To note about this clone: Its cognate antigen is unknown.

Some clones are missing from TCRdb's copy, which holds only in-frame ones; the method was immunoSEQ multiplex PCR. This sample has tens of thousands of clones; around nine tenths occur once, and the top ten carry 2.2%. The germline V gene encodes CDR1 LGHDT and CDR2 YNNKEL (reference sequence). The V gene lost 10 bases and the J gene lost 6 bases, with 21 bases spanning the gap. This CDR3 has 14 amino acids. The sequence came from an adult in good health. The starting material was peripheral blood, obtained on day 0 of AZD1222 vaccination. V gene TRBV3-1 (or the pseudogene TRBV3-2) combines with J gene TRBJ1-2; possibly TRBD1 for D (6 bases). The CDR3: CATTGTAGVDGYTF. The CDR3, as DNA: TGTGCCACTACCGGTACGGCAGGGGTGGATGGCTACACCTTC.